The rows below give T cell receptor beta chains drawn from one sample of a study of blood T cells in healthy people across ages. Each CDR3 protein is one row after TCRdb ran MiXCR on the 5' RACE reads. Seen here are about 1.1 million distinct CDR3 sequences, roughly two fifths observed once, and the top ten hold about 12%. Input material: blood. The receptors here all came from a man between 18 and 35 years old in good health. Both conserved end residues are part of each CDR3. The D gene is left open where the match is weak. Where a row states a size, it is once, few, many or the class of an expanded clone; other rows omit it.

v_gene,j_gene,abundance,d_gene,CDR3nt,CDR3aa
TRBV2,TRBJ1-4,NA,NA,TGTGCCAGCATAAATGAAAAACTGTTTTTT,CASINEKLFF
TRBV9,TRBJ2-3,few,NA,TGTGCCAGCAGCGTAGGTAGCGGTACGCAGTATTTT,CASSVGSGTQYF
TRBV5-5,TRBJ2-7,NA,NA,TGTGCCAGCAGCTTGCTCAGACACTTCGGCGAGCAGTACTTC,CASSLLRHFGEQYF
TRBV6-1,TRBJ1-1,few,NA,TGTGCCAGCAGTGAATCGGGGGACACTGAAGCTTTCTTT,CASSESGDTEAFF
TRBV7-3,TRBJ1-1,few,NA,TGTGCCAGCAGCTTGGCGCCCGAGGGCACTGAAGCTTTCTTT,CASSLAPEGTEAFF
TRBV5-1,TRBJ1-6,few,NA,TGCGCCAGCAGCTTGGCCGGCACAGGGAAGACTTATAATTCACCCCTCCACTTT,CASSLAGTGKTYNSPLHF
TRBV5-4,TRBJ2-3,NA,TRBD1,TGTGCCAGCAGCTTAGACAGGGGGGTCGCAGATACGCAGTATTTT,CASSLDRGVADTQYF
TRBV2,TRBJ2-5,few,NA,TGTGCCAGCAGTGCGATGGGAGATCCTTACCAAGAGACCCAGTACTTC,CASSAMGDPYQETQYF
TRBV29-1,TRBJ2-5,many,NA,TGCAGCGTTGAAGATGGTTTAGGAGCCGGGGAAGAGACCCAGTACTTC,CSVEDGLGAGEETQYF
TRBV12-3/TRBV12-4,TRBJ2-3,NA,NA,TGTGCCAGCAATGGCTCCGCGGCGGCAGATACGCAGTATTTT,CASNGSAAADTQYF
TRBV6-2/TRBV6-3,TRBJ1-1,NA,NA,TGTGCCAGCAGTTACTCGATCTCAGTTAGGCTGACTGAAGCTTTCTTT,CASSYSISVRLTEAFF
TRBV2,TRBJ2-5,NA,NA,TGTGCCAGCAGTGAGAACAGGGGACTTCAAGAGACCCAGTACTTC,CASSENRGLQETQYF
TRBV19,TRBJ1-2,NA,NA,TGTGCCAGTAGTACCGACGAAGGGAGGGATGGCTACACCTTC,CASSTDEGRDGYTF
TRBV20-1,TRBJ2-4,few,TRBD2,TGCAGTGCTGGGGGACTAGCGACGTTAGCCAAAAACATTCAGTACTTC,CSAGGLATLAKNIQYF
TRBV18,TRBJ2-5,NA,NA,TGTGCCAGCTCACAGAGGGACGCCGAAGAGACCCAGTACTTC,CASSQRDAEETQYF
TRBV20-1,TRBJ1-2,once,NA,TGCAGTGCTAACTCGCAGGGAAGTGTCTATGGCTACACCTTC,CSANSQGSVYGYTF
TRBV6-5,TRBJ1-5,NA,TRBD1,TGTGCCAGCAGTTACTCAGGGGGCGGACGGGAGCCCCAGCATTTT,CASSYSGGGREPQHF
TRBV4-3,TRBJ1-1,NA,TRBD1,TGCGCCAGCAGCCAAGGCCCAACAGGGGCGAACACTGAAGCTTTCTTT,CASSQGPTGANTEAFF
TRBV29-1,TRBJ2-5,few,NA,TGCAGCGTTGAAGACGCGGGCAGCCCGCAAGAGACCCAGTACTTC,CSVEDAGSPQETQYF
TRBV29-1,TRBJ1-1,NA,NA,TGCAGCGTTGGAGGAGAAAGGGCCTTGGGAAACACTGAAGCTTTCTTT,CSVGGERALGNTEAFF